These 27 T cell receptor beta chains came from one sample sequenced in a study of human T cells and chemical hapten exposure. Time point specified: patch test 3, about 24 weeks after DPC sensitization. Treatment specified: therapeutic diphenylcyclopropenone sensitization with weekly scalp DPC. One entry per CDR3 protein, called by TCRdb with MiXCR from the RACE reads. The sample lists roughly 200,000 distinct CDR3 sequences, roughly a quarter occurring once. This material consisted of whole blood, taken in connection with sensitization to the hapten diphenylcyclopropenone (DPC). The receptors come from a woman aged 40 to 50 with alopecia areata. Some clones in this sample may be carry-over from other donors' samples.

The rearrangement uses TRBV12-3 or TRBV12-4 and TRBJ2-5; 14 positions agree with TRBD2. V dropped 4 bases and J dropped 5; count of bases not matched to a gene: 3. The CDR3 is 15 amino acids. Here the CDR3 reads CASSSGLAGVETQYF. In nucleotides, the CDR3 is TGTGCCAGCAGTTCGGGACTAGCGGGAGTGGAGACCCAGTACTTC.

The chain joins TRBV6-2 or TRBV6-3 to TRBJ2-7; tentatively, D is TRBD1 or TRBD2 (5 bases each). Germline loops: CDR1 MNHEY, CDR2 SVGEGT. The CDR3 spans 16 residues. V lost 6 bases to trimming and J lost 0 bases, with 18 bases between them. This chain's CDR3 is CASRGWTPGASYEQYF. CDR3 sequence (DNA): TGTGCCAGCAGAGGTTGGACGCCCGGGGCCTCCTACGAGCAGTACTTC.

J is TRBJ1-5 and V is TRBV19, with D tentatively TRBD1 (5 bases). Trimming left V 9 bases short and J 5 bases short, with 14 bases between. The germline CDR1 and CDR2 sequences are LNHDA and SQIVND (reference sequence). This CDR3 spans 13 amino acids. DNA of the CDR3: TGTGCCAGCGGGACTCTCGGGGATCAGCCCCAGCATTTT. It encodes CASGTLGDQPQHF.

This sequence joins TRBV27 and TRBJ2-2; D not certain. The CDR3 loop spans 15 amino acids. Deletions cut 5 bases from V and 0 bases from J, with 10 bases between. Germline V lookup: CDR1 MNHEY, CDR2 SMNVEV (reference sequence). CDR3 DNA sequence: TGTGCCAGCAGTCCAATCGTCTCGAACACCGGGGAGCTGTTTTTT. Residues: CASSPIVSNTGELFF.

Many counts were recorded for this clonotype. The chain combines TRBV18 with TRBJ2-7; D may be TRBD1 or TRBD2 (5 bases each). The CDR3 consists of 15 residues. Germline V gives CDR1 KGHSH, CDR2 LQKENI. V was shortened by 3 bases and J by 0 bases, with 12 bases between the two germline ends. The CDR3 here is CASSPSGTGSYEQYF. The DNA for the CDR3 is TGTGCCAGCTCACCGTCCGGGACCGGCTCCTACGAGCAGTACTTC.

This clonotype was recorded a few times. The chain combines TRBV10-3 with TRBJ2-1; TRBD2 agrees at 14 bases. There are 15 residues in the CDR3. V dropped 3 bases and J dropped 9; count of bases not matched to a gene: 4. CDR1 is ENHRY and CDR2 is SYGVKD in the germline V gene. The DNA of the CDR3 is TGTGCCATCAGTGACCTGACTAGCGGGAGGGTTGAGCAGTTCTTC. This translates into CAISDLTSGRVEQFF.

CDR3 protein: CASSPSLDTGELFF. Here the CDR3 DNA reads TGTGCCAGCAGTCCTAGCCTGGACACCGGGGAGCTGTTTTTT. The chain joins TRBV12-3 or TRBV12-4 to TRBJ2-2; TRBD2 is a possible D gene (5 bases). Trimming removed 5 bases from V and 3 bases from J, with 10 bases in between. The CDR3 is 14 amino acids.

This clonotype was seen more than once but under ten times. J is TRBJ2-3 and V is TRBV20-1; 9 bases agree with TRBD1. Germline trimming cut 3 bases from V and 0 bases from J; bases unmatched to any gene: 4. This CDR3 comprises 15 residues. CDR1 DFQATT and CDR2 SNEGSKA come from the germline V gene (reference sequence). CDR3 nucleotides: TGCAGTGCTAGCGATGGACAGGGGAGCACAGATACGCAGTATTTT. Translated: CSASDGQGSTDTQYF.

This clonotype appeared many times. The J gene is TRBJ2-3, the V gene TRBV7-3, with D unresolved. The CDR3 spans 12 residues. Germline loops: CDR1 SGHTA, CDR2 FQGTGA. Deletions cut 6 bases from V and 6 bases from J, with 10 bases between. Written as DNA, the CDR3 is TGTGCCAGCAGTCTTTCCGCGGATACGCAGTATTTT. This sequence encodes CASSLSADTQYF.

The rearrangement links TRBV6-2 or TRBV6-3 to TRBJ2-1; possibly TRBD2 for D (6 bases). V was cut by 5 bases and J by 4 bases, with 21 bases left in between. Germline V gene lookup returns CDR1 MNHEY and CDR2 SVGEGT. This CDR3 spans 17 amino acids. The CDR3 DNA is TGTGCCAGCAGTCCTACGACCGGGACTCAATATTACAATGAGCAGTTCTTC. Translating it yields CASSPTTGTQYYNEQFF.

The gene calls are TRBV7-8 and TRBJ1-5, with D unclear. The CDR3 is made up of 17 amino acids. Trimming pared 1 base from V and 7 bases from J, leaving 20 bases between. Looked up from germline, CDR1 is SGHVS and CDR2 is FQNEAQ. CDR3 sequence reads: CASSLGYGASTRQPQHF. CDR3 DNA sequence: TGTGCCAGCAGCTTAGGGTATGGTGCATCGACACGGCAGCCCCAGCATTTT. Variable domain in full (rest from reference TRBV7-8 and TRBJ1-5): GAGVSQSPRYKVAKRGQDVALRCDPISGHVSLFWYQQALGQGPEFLTYFQNEAQLDKSGLPSDRFFAERPEGSVSTLKIQRTQQEDSAVYLCASSLGYGASTRQPQHFGDGTRLSIL.

This clonotype was seen a handful of times. V usage is TRBV5-1 and J usage is TRBJ1-2; the D is unclear. Per germline, CDR1 SGHRS and CDR2 YFSETQ. Trimming pared 2 bases from V and 8 bases from J, leaving 19 bases between. The CDR3 sequence is 15 residues long. The CDR3 DNA sequence: TGCGCCAGCAGCTTATCCCTTAGGGAAGGGTACGGCTACACCTTC. Its translation is CASSLSLREGYGYTF.

This clonotype was detected a few times. This chain connects TRBV5-1 to TRBJ2-1; D call uncertain. Per germline, CDR1 SGHRS and CDR2 YFSETQ. The CDR3 covers 16 residues. V lost 4 bases to trimming and J lost 4 bases, with 18 bases between them. DNA of the CDR3: TGCGCCAGCAGCCCCCCCGGGCACAAGACTTACAATGAGCAGTTCTTC. This translates into CASSPPGHKTYNEQFF. The variable domain in full, completed from reference TRBV5-1 and TRBJ2-1, reads KAGVTQTPRYLIKTRGQQVTLSCSPISGHRSVSWYQQTPGQGLQFLFEYFSETQRNKGNFPGRFSGRQFSNSRSEMNVSTLELGDSALYLCASSPPGHKTYNEQFFGPGTRLTVL.

The chain combines TRBV10-2 with TRBJ2-4; 11 nucleotides agree with TRBD2. After removal of 4 bases from V and 9 bases from J, the junction contained 14 bases not matched to a gene. CDR3 length: 17 amino acids. The germline V gene encodes CDR1 WSHSY and CDR2 SAAADI. The CDR3 protein is CASSAPSTSGTGGIQYF. DNA for the CDR3: TGCGCCAGCAGTGCCCCTTCGACTAGCGGGACCGGTGGCATTCAGTACTTC.

V gene TRBV7-2 combines with J gene TRBJ2-3; tentatively, D is TRBD2 (5 bases). Germline V gives CDR1 SGHTA, CDR2 FQGNSA. V dropped 3 bases and J dropped 1 base, with 14 bases sitting between them. There are 16 residues in the CDR3. The CDR3 region is CASSLLRGSRTDTQYF. The CDR3 DNA is TGTGCCAGCAGCTTGCTACGGGGAAGCCGCACAGATACGCAGTATTTT.

The chain links TRBV29-1 to TRBJ1-3, with D hard to call. Germline V gene data show CDR1 as SQVTM and CDR2 as ANQGSEA. This CDR3 is built from 15 residues. Trimming took 4 bases from V and 0 from J, leaving 13 bases between them. The CDR3 nucleotides read TGCAGCGTTGGAGGCAACAGTCTCTCTGGAAACACCATATATTTT. Protein: CSVGGNSLSGNTIYF. The whole variable domain, filled in from reference TRBV29-1 and TRBJ1-3, reads SAVISQKPSRDICQRGTSLTIQCQVDSQVTMMFWYRQQPGQSLTLIATANQGSEATYESGFVIDKFPISRPNLTFSTLTVSNMSPEDSSIYLCSVGGNSLSGNTIYFGEGSWLTVV.

This clonotype appeared many times. This chain uses TRBV5-6 with TRBJ1-2; possibly TRBD1 for D (6 bases). Trimming stripped 3 bases from V and 4 bases from J, with 19 bases between. The CDR3 sequence is 16 residues long. Germline V gene sequence: CDR1 SGHDT, CDR2 YYEEEE. CDR3 in amino acids: CASSSPTQQGGYGYTF. The CDR3, as DNA: TGTGCCAGCAGCTCCCCTACTCAACAGGGCGGCTATGGCTACACCTTC.

This sequence joins TRBV10-3 and TRBJ1-4; D call uncertain. V lost 0 bases to trimming and J lost 2 bases, with 7 bases between them. There are 15 residues in the CDR3. CDR1 is ENHRY and CDR2 is SYGVKD in the germline V gene. CDR3 loop: CAISESSRTNEKLFF. The DNA of the CDR3 is TGTGCCATCAGTGAGTCGAGCAGGACTAATGAAAAACTGTTTTTT.

The rearrangement links TRBV20-1 to TRBJ1-6, with D possibly being TRBD1 (5 bases). The CDR3 length is 13 residues. V was cut by 5 bases and J by 7 bases, with 12 bases left in between. Germline CDR1 reads DFQATT; CDR2 reads SNEGSKA (reference sequence). CDR3 protein: CSASGTSNSPLHF. Written as DNA, the CDR3 is TGCAGTGCTTCCGGGACCTCAAATTCACCCCTCCACTTT.

A few counts support this clonotype. V gene TRBV4-1 combines with J gene TRBJ1-1, with D maybe TRBD1 (5 bases). The CDR3 covers 18 residues. The V end lost 8 bases, the J end lost 2 bases, and 27 bases lay between the germline ends. Germline CDR1 MGHRA, CDR2 YSYEKL. The CDR3 DNA reads TGCGCCAGCCGACCCTCTCCTACTGACAGCGGCCGCAACACTGAAGCTTTCTTT. Its translation: CASRPSPTDSGRNTEAFF.

This chain joins TRBV5-1 and TRBJ2-5, with D unresolved. CDR1 is SGHRS, CDR2 YFSETQ, per germline. The CDR3 extends over 14 amino acids. V lost 0 bases to trimming and J lost 3 bases, with 9 bases between them. The CDR3 coding sequence is TGCGCCAGCAGCTTGGACCGGCCCAAAGAGACCCAGTACTTC. Amino acid sequence: CASSLDRPKETQYF.

The rearrangement links TRBV24-1 to TRBJ1-5, with TRBD1 matching 8 bases. After removal of 4 bases from V and 5 bases from J, the junction contained 9 bases not matched to a gene. The CDR3 sequence is 16 residues long. CDR1 is KGHDR, CDR2 SFDVKD, per germline. For the CDR3, the DNA is TGTGCCACCAGTGACCATGTAACAGGGGGAGATCAGCCCCAGCATTTT. It codes for CATSDHVTGGDQPQHF.

This clonotype was observed a handful of times. This sequence joins TRBV28 and TRBJ1-3; D uncertain. Germline V gene sequence: CDR1 MDHEN, CDR2 SYDVKM. V was cut by 2 bases and J by 0 bases, with 8 bases left in between. There are 15 residues in the CDR3. The CDR3 coding sequence is TGTGCCAGCAGTTTAATTGGAAGCTCTGGAAACACCATATATTTT. Its protein is CASSLIGSSGNTIYF.

The chain joins TRBV29-1 to TRBJ2-3, with no clear D. There are 15 residues in the CDR3. Trimming took 7 bases from V and 7 from J, leaving 24 bases between them. The V gene's germline CDR1 is SQVTM and CDR2 ANQGSEA. The CDR3 bases are TGCAGCGCCCCCGGCGGAGTGGTTTCGACGAATACGCAGTATTTT. Protein sequence: CSAPGGVVSTNTQYF.

A few counts support this clonotype. The chain has TRBV20-1 and TRBJ1-2; D gene unclear. V lost 1 base to trimming and J lost 8 bases, with 11 bases between them. The CDR3 totals 12 residues. Looked up from germline, CDR1 is DFQATT and CDR2 is SNEGSKA (reference sequence). CDR3 nucleotides: TGCAGTGCTAGAGCCCGGTCGAGGGGCTACACCTTC. It translates to CSARARSRGYTF.

This clonotype was detected a few times. V and J are TRBV25-1 and TRBJ1-6, with D unclear. The V and J ends lost 4 bases and 7 bases respectively, with 11 bases between them. Germline V gene data show CDR1 as MGHDK and CDR2 as SYGVNS. This CDR3 is 14 amino acids long. This CDR3 is CASSVSGMNSPLHF. The CDR3 DNA follows: TGTGCCAGCAGTGTCTCCGGGATGAATTCACCCCTCCACTTT.

This rearrangement joins TRBV6-2 or TRBV6-3 to TRBJ2-3; D is unresolved. The germline V gene has CDR1 MNHEY and CDR2 SVGEGT. The V gene lost 11 bases and the J gene lost 0 bases, with 12 bases spanning the gap. The length of the CDR3 is 13 residues. CDR3 in amino acids: CALRSASTDTQYF. The CDR3 DNA sequence: TGTGCCCTAAGGTCGGCTAGCACAGATACGCAGTATTTT.